Reported below is one TCR beta chain. The authors reverse transcribed about 0.5 to 1 ug RNA with random hexamers. MiXCR, run by TCRdb on the immunoSEQ multiplex PCR reads, gives a single entry per CDR3 protein. The table includes about 400,000 distinct CDR3 sequences, 85% detected once. This record comes from a study of CD8 T cells in Susac syndrome. V lost 8 bases and J 8 bases, leaving 14 bases between the germline ends. The V gene's germline CDR1 is MNHEY and CDR2 SMNVEV (reference sequence). This CDR3 contains 12 residues. The V call is TRBV27, the J call TRBJ2-3; possible D gene TRBD2, 5 bases. The TCR was taken from a human donor with multiple sclerosis. The sequenced material came from CD8+ T cells from PBMCs. The CDR3 region has the DNA TGTGCCAGCGGTCTCGGGGTGGGTACGCAGTATTTT. Encoded protein: CASGLGVGTQYF.